These 26 T cell receptor beta chains share one sample of origin, sequenced in a study of siplizumab effects on memory and regulatory T cells. The table came from immunoSEQ multiplex PCR; TCRdb's copy has only in-frame clones and leaves some out. The sample holds approximately 46,000 clones; 93% are singletons and the top ten take under 20%. The source material was CD8+ T cells sorted from blood. All receptors derive from a human donor in good health.

The V and J genes are TRBV13 and TRBJ2-1; TRBD2 aligns across 8 bases. Looked up from germline, CDR1 is PRHDT and CDR2 is FYEKMQ (reference sequence). The CDR3 contains 18 residues. Trimming at V came to 7 bases and at J to 0 bases, leaving 14 bases not matched to a gene. The CDR3 sequence: CASMGSGAGLVSYNEQFF. The CDR3 DNA reads as TGTGCCAGCATGGGGAGCGGGGCGGGACTAGTCTCCTACAATGAGCAGTTCTTC.

Only one count was recorded for this clone. The CDR3 nucleotides are TGTGCCATCAGTCGGACGGAGAGCTATGGCTACACCTTC. Translation gives CAISRTESYGYTF. The chain is built from TRBV10-3 and TRBJ1-2; D uncertain. This CDR3 spans 13 amino acids. Germline V gene sequence: CDR1 ENHRY, CDR2 SYGVKD. Trimming shortened V by 5 bases and J by 4 bases, and 11 bases separated the two germline ends.

The rearrangement links TRBV6-5 to TRBJ2-7; the match to TRBD2 covers 7 bases. The V gene end was trimmed by 2 bases and the J gene end by 5 bases; junction bases not matched to a gene: 12. The length of the CDR3 is 16 residues. Germline V CDR1 and CDR2: MNHEY, SVGAGI. The DNA for the CDR3 is TGTGCCAGCAGTTACCATCAGTGGGGGGGAGCTGACGAGCAGTACTTC. Protein: CASSYHQWGGADEQYF.

The J gene is TRBJ1-1, the V gene TRBV6-5; unclear D gene. This CDR3 has 12 residues. Trimming shortened V by 8 bases and J by 4 bases, and 11 bases separated the two germline ends. CDR1 is MNHEY and CDR2 is SVGAGI in the germline V gene. The CDR3 coding sequence is TGTGCCAGCTTTTCGGAGAGCACTGAAGCTTTCTTT. This gives the protein CASFSESTEAFF.

This chain's CDR3 is CASSTLPDQPQHF. CDR3 nucleotide sequence: TGTGCCAGCAGCACCTTACCCGATCAGCCCCAGCATTTT. The chain employs TRBV7-6 and TRBJ1-5; the D is unclear. Germline V gene lookup returns CDR1 SGHVS and CDR2 FNYEAQ. Between the trimmed V and J ends, which lost 5 bases and 5 bases, there was a span of 10 bases. This CDR3 has 13 amino acids.

This clone was seen a single time. The chain is built from TRBV4-2 and TRBJ2-1; 9 bases are shared with TRBD2. Germline V gene sequence: CDR1 LGHNA, CDR2 YNFKEQ. The J segment lost 6 bases and the V segment lost 1 base, leaving 13 bases of the junction unmatched. This CDR3 comprises 18 residues. The CDR3 protein is CASSQVGRRLAGINEQFF. CDR3 bases: TGTGCCAGCAGCCAAGTTGGGAGAAGGCTAGCGGGGATCAATGAGCAGTTCTTC.

The chain couples TRBV28 to TRBJ1-2; D possibly corresponds to TRBD1 (6 bases). CDR1 is MDHEN and CDR2 is SYDVKM in the germline V gene. V lost 6 bases and J 2 bases, leaving 22 bases between the germline ends. CDR3 length: 17 residues. As DNA, the CDR3 is TGTGCCAGCAGGACTCCAGGGGCTGCCTTTGGGAACTATGGCTACACCTTC. The encoded protein is CASRTPGAAFGNYGYTF.

CDR3 DNA: TGTGCCAGTATGGCGGGGGGTGTCACCCAGCATTTT. Its translation is CASMAGGVTQHF. The V call is TRBV19, the J call TRBJ1-5; the D gene is possibly TRBD1 (5 bases). The CDR3 sequence is 12 residues long. Germline V lookup: CDR1 LNHDA, CDR2 SQIVND (reference sequence). Trimming removed 7 bases from V and 11 bases from J, with 15 bases in between.

The chain couples TRBV30 to TRBJ1-1; no firm D call. The CDR3 runs 15 residues. V lost 3 bases and J lost 1, with 15 bases in between. The germline V gene encodes CDR1 GTSNPN and CDR2 SVGIG (reference sequence). The CDR3 DNA reads TGTGCCTGGAGCGAGCTGGGAGCAGGGAACACTGAAGCTTTCTTT. As protein: CAWSELGAGNTEAFF. Using reference TRBV30 and TRBJ1-1 for the parts outside the CDR3, the full variable domain is SQTIHQWPATLVQPVGSPLSLECTVEGTSNPNLYWYRQAAGRGLQLLFYSVGIGQISSEVPQNLSASRPQDRQFILSSKKLLLSDSGFYLCAWSELGAGNTEAFFGQGTRLTVV.

The chain combines TRBV5-1 with TRBJ1-4, with D uncertain. This CDR3 region has 14 residues. Per the germline V gene, CDR1 is SGHRS and CDR2 is YFSETQ. V shed 4 bases and J shed 2 bases, with 9 bases lying between them. As DNA, the CDR3 is TGCGCCAGCAGCCCGACGGTGACTAATGAAAAACTGTTTTTT. It is translated as CASSPTVTNEKLFF.

V gene TRBV2 combines with J gene TRBJ2-7, with D hard to call. The CDR3 spans 15 residues. Per germline, CDR1 SNHLY and CDR2 FYNNEI. V gave up 1 base and J gave up 0 bases, with 10 bases separating them. The CDR3 DNA reads as TGTGCCAGCAGTGAAGGACACCAACCCTCCTACGAGCAGTACTTC. As protein: CASSEGHQPSYEQYF.

The CDR3 loop is CASSYSDTPNYGYTF. The DNA of the CDR3 is TGTGCCAGCAGTTATTCCGACACGCCTAACTATGGCTACACCTTC. The rearrangement joins TRBV6-6 to TRBJ1-2; D is ambiguous. This CDR3 is 15 amino acids long. V lost 3 bases and J lost 0, with 11 bases in between. Germline V lookup: CDR1 MNHNY, CDR2 SVGAGI (reference sequence).

The chain uses TRBV4-1 and TRBJ2-7, with a weak D call TRBD2 (6 bases). The germline CDR1 and CDR2 sequences are MGHRA and YSYEKL. The CDR3 sequence is 16 residues long. The V end was cut by 0 bases, the J end by 3 bases, with 15 bases between. DNA of the CDR3: TGCGCCAGCAGCCAAGAAAGTTTTTCGGGACTCTACGAGCAGTACTTC. Translated: CASSQESFSGLYEQYF.

CDR3 amino acids: CSGTTRYNEQFF. CDR3 bases: TGCAGCGGTACGACTAGATACAATGAGCAGTTCTTC. The chain employs TRBV29-1 and TRBJ2-1; D might be TRBD2 (6 bases). Germline loops: CDR1 SQVTM, CDR2 ANQGSEA. There are 12 residues in the CDR3. Trimming took 7 bases from V and 4 from J, leaving 11 bases between them.

The chain employs TRBV7-9 and TRBJ2-1, with D perhaps matching TRBD2 (5 bases). The CDR3 is 13 residues long. CDR1 and CDR2 (germline): SEHNR, FQNEAQ (reference sequence). V shed 10 bases and J shed 8 bases, with 18 bases lying between them. The CDR3 bases are TGTGCCATCCACCCCGTGGGGAGTGATGAGCAGTTCTTC. It translates to CAIHPVGSDEQFF.

A note on this clone: Other nucleotide sequences in the sample specify the same CDR3. The chain combines TRBV9 with TRBJ2-7, with TRBD2 matching 8 bases. The CDR3 sequence is 15 residues long. J lost 3 bases, V lost 0 bases, and 5 bases had no gene match. The germline V gene has CDR1 SGDLS and CDR2 YYNGEE. The CDR3 DNA sequence: TGTGCCAGCAGCGTAGAGTCGGGGACTAGCTACGAGCAGTACTTC. It specifies CASSVESGTSYEQYF.

The V call is TRBV10-3, the J call TRBJ2-2; maybe TRBD2 (5 bases). The CDR3 loop spans 19 amino acids. Between the trimmed V and J ends, which lost 0 bases and 2 bases, there was a span of 19 bases. Germline assignment: CDR1 ENHRY and CDR2 SYGVKD. The CDR3 region is CAISESDVMRVVNTGELFF. The CDR3 bases are TGTGCCATCAGTGAGTCGGACGTTATGAGGGTCGTAAACACCGGGGAGCTGTTTTTT.

The J gene is TRBJ2-7, the V gene TRBV7-9, with D perhaps matching TRBD1 (6 bases). The V end was cut by 4 bases, the J end by 4 bases, with 14 bases between. Germline values: CDR1 SEHNR, CDR2 FQNEAQ (reference sequence). The CDR3 runs 14 residues. Here the CDR3 DNA reads TGTGCCAGCAGCTACGCCGGGACACTTTACGAGCAGTACTTC. Translating gives CASSYAGTLYEQYF. The whole variable domain, remainder taken from reference TRBV7-9 and TRBJ2-7, is DTGVSQNPRHKITKRGQNVTFRCDPISEHNRLYWYRQTLGQGPEFLTYFQNEAQLEKSRLLSDRFSAERPKGSFSTLEIQRTEQGDSAMYLCASSYAGTLYEQYFGPGTRLTVT.

The chain has TRBV25-1 and TRBJ2-5, with 8 nucleotides matching TRBD2. The germline gives CDR1 MGHDK, CDR2 SYGVNS. The V and J ends lost 5 bases and 3 bases, in that order; junction bases with no gene match: 8. The CDR3 extends over 15 amino acids. Here the CDR3 DNA reads TGTGCCAGCAGTCCATATATTAGCGGGGAAGAGACCCAGTACTTC. It encodes CASSPYISGEETQYF.

V gene TRBV7-3 combines with J gene TRBJ1-2, with D perhaps matching TRBD1 (5 bases). CDR3 size: 13 residues. CDR1 SGHTA and CDR2 FQGTGA come from the germline V gene. V was pared by 6 bases and J by 4 bases, with 12 bases between. The chain's CDR3 is CASSHTGGYGYTF. As DNA, the CDR3 is TGTGCCAGCAGTCATACAGGAGGCTATGGCTACACCTTC.

This chain joins TRBV27 and TRBJ1-1; D is unclear. V lost 6 bases, J lost 8 bases, and 10 bases lay in between. The germline CDR1 and CDR2 sequences are MNHEY and SMNVEV (reference sequence). The CDR3 consists of 11 residues. CDR3 residues: CASRATGEAFF. The CDR3 DNA follows: TGTGCCAGCAGGGCGACGGGAGAAGCTTTCTTT.

The chain uses TRBV27 and TRBJ2-4, with D perhaps matching TRBD1 (5 bases). The V end was cut by 5 bases, the J end by 2 bases, with 19 bases between. Germline V gene lookup returns CDR1 MNHEY and CDR2 SMNVEV (reference sequence). The CDR3 has 17 residues. CDR3 protein: CASSPLYQGGPKNIQYF. The CDR3 region has the DNA TGTGCCAGCAGTCCCCTCTACCAGGGCGGACCCAAAAACATTCAGTACTTC.

The V and J genes are TRBV5-1 and TRBJ2-3, with TRBD1 matching over 8 bases. CDR1 and CDR2 from the germline V gene are SGHRS and YFSETQ. The CDR3 runs 16 residues. The junction had 7 bases not matched to a gene; V was cut back by 2 bases and J by 2 bases. The CDR3 region is CASSFDRDRYTDTQYF. CDR3 DNA: TGCGCCAGCAGCTTCGACCGGGACAGGTACACAGATACGCAGTATTTT.

The chain couples TRBV5-8 to TRBJ1-5, with D perhaps TRBD1 (5 bases). The V end was cut by 6 bases, the J end by 6 bases, with 16 bases between. CDR3 length: 14 residues. Per the germline V gene, CDR1 is SGHTS and CDR2 is YDEGEE. CDR3 coding DNA: TGTGCCAGCACCTCATCCCGGGGGGGTCAGCCCCAGCATTTT. It encodes CASTSSRGGQPQHF. Looking up the rest from reference TRBV5-8 and TRBJ1-5 gives the full variable domain: EAGVTQSPTHLIKTRGQQATLRCSPISGHTSVYWYQQALGLGLQFLLWYDEGEERNRGNFPPRFSGRQFPNYSSELNVNALELEDSALYLCASTSSRGGQPQHFGDGTRLSIL.

The rearrangement joins TRBV28 to TRBJ2-1; 14 bases map to TRBD2. CDR3 size: 17 residues. From germline, CDR1 is MDHEN and CDR2 SYDVKM. The trim removed 5 bases at V and 4 bases at J, leaving 7 bases unmatched. The CDR3 DNA reads TGTGCCAGCAGTCACGGACTAGCGGGAGGCTTTTACAATGAGCAGTTCTTC. Translation gives CASSHGLAGGFYNEQFF.

V and J are TRBV10-1 and TRBJ2-1, with 7 bases that match TRBD2. The CDR3 loop spans 16 amino acids. The V gene's germline CDR1 is WNHNN and CDR2 SYGVQD (reference sequence). The V segment lost 0 bases and the J segment 5 bases; nucleotides outside the gene matches: 7. Written as DNA, the CDR3 is TGCGCCAGCAGTGAGTCGATAGAGCGGGGAGACAATGAGCAGTTCTTC. Translated: CASSESIERGDNEQFF.